This T cell receptor beta chain was retrieved from a study of Tregs in tolerant kidney transplant recipients (dated 2019 in TCRdb). In the study overall: The study used TCRbeta sequencing to identify donor-specific regulatory T cells before combined kidney and bone marrow transplantation, then tracked those cells after transplant. TCRbeta repertoire sequencing was used in a few healthy controls to compare several ways of expanding Tregs specific for an allogeneic donor. Overall results and qualifications from the work: Because the study included only a small number of patients, the results must be confirmed in larger populations and under other immunosuppression protocols. Biological reproducibility was not examined directly, but technical replication error appeared to be minimal. Expanding Tregs with activated donor B cells appeared to identify the most biologically relevant and donor-specific TCRbeta repertoire.

Thawed PBMCs were FACS-sorted into unstimulated Tregs (CD4+CD25+CD127-), CD4+ non-Tregs (CD4+CD25-), CD4 cells and CD8 cells. Healthy control blood was obtained either as purchased buffy coats or from healthy volunteers. Healthy control blood was separated into PBMCs by Ficoll density gradient and cryopreserved, and patient PBMCs were collected both before and after transplant. In the case of this clone: Its antigen is unknown. No base qualities exist here, and no much larger clone lies one base off it. In the same sample, other DNA sequences code for this CDR3.

For TCRbeta CDR3 sequencing, genomic DNA from the sorted cells was extracted using the QIAGEN DNeasy Blood and Tissue Kit. Through immunoSEQ, high-throughput TCRbeta CDR3 sequencing was done commercially, including PCR amplification with internal controls and bias correction. The authors' analysis ran thus. Unique productive TCRbeta sequences were defined by CDR3 nucleotide sequence where primers matched, otherwise by CDR3 amino acid sequence with Vbeta and Jbeta genes. To correct for sorting error, sequences found in more than one sorted population at a frequency ratio of 2:1 or less were discarded, and the remaining shared sequences were assigned to the population with the higher frequency. Sequences were defined as donor-reactive when expanded at least 5-fold in CFSE-low cells versus unstimulated cells and present at a frequency of at least 0.01% in CFSE-low cells. Repertoire divergence was quantified by Jensen-Shannon divergence using the top 100 TCRbeta sequences ranked by frequency. For samples with multiple sequencing runs, sorting error was corrected separately for each run before the runs were pooled. TCRdb re-hosts the immuneACCESS table, in-frame sequences only. Its copies lack some clones; in the studies checked, an unresolved V gene accounts for under half of them, and the cause for the rest is not known. V and J calls plus clone size are reproduced from that table; the DNA served to infer D and trimming. For this sample the table gives 75,000 to 95,000 clones, of which around nine tenths were detected only once. In total, the top ten clones hold about 4.9% of the sample.

Inclusive of the bounding cysteine and phenylalanine, the CDR3 is 13 residues long. Only the CDR3 part of the read is kept: 39 bases, read in frame from the first base. Via the germline V gene (reference sequence), CDR1 is LNHDA and CDR2 SQIVND. Trimming takes 0 bases from V and 0 bases from J, and the germline ends sit 3 bases apart. This clonotype was obtained from a human donor in good health. The specimen was CD8+ T cells from blood. In this chain, TRBV19 is recombined with TRBJ2-7; no D segment can be confidently identified. The DNA sequence is as follows: TGTGCCAGTAGTATAGATGGCTCCTACGAGCAGTACTTC. Its amino acids are CASSIDGSYEQYF.